The TCR beta chain described here comes from a study of T cells in women clearing cervical HPV infection. Whole-study context: No precancer developed; the control's incident HPV16 infection cleared within 12 months. Case blood drawn at lesion detection; control blood after infection cleared. Study conclusions and caveats: Unknown T-cell numbers per sample may underlie the richness differences. Combining TCR richness with V gene abundances gave roughly 0.88 AUC.

For this clone: As yet, its antigen is unknown. The read ends 3 residues early relative to the CDR3; the germline J gene fills the gap.

Germline CDR1 SEHNR, CDR2 FQNEAQ (reference sequence). This CDR3 region has 15 residues. Here immunoSEQ multiplex PCR was the method, and the copy in TCRdb shows in-frame clones only, minus some. The sample table sets out about 34,000 clones. Material for sequencing was blood buffy coat. The receptor's source is a woman aged 18-69 years with a cervical HPV16 infection that either progressed to CIN3+ or cleared (not recorded which). The J gene is TRBJ2-2, the V gene TRBV7-9; no definite D call. This CDR3 is CASSFSAATNEKLFF. The DNA read from the CDR3 is TGTGCCAGCAGCTTCAGTGCGGCAACTAATGAAAAG.